These 10 T cell receptor beta chains came from one sample sequenced in a study of cytomegalovirus exposure and HLA in healthy donors. The PCR used 60 Vbeta and 13 Jbeta primers. Here immunoSEQ multiplex PCR was the method, and the copy in TCRdb shows in-frame clones only, minus some. The data contain about 250,000 clones, about 66% of them singletons. The sample taken for sequencing was PBMCs. The receptors come from a female donor in good health and CMV-seronegative.

This clone appeared once. V and J are TRBV9 and TRBJ2-7; the match to TRBD1 covers 10 bases. V lost 4 bases to trimming and J lost 7 bases; unmatched junction nucleotides: 11. Germline CDR1 reads SGDLS; CDR2 reads YYNGEE. This CDR3 has 15 amino acids. The CDR3 nucleotides are TGTGCCAGCAGCTCCCCCGGGACAGGGGTGAGGGAGCAGTACTTC. This translates into CASSSPGTGVREQYF.

Of note for this clone: At one boundary the junction diverges from the germline segment, which might be a read error. V is TRBV7-9 and J is TRBJ1-2; D uncertain. Germline V gene lookup returns CDR1 SEHNR and CDR2 FQNEAQ (reference sequence). The CDR3 totals 14 residues. The CDR3 sequence is CSSSKEGGSYGYTF. CDR3 coding DNA: TGTTCCAGCAGCAAAGAAGGAGGAAGCTATGGCTACACCTTC.

This chain joins TRBV27 and TRBJ2-5, with unresolved D. The DNA end lines up better with TRBJ2-7; the J call may be wrong. This CDR3 has 14 amino acids. CDR1 is MNHEY, CDR2 SMNVEV, per germline (reference sequence). CDR3 DNA sequence: TGTGCCACCTCCTCCGAGTGGCGGATGTACGAGCAGTACTTC. Encoded protein: CATSSEWRMYEQYF.

The CDR3 is CASSYPRGSYGYTF. CDR3 in DNA: TGTGCCAGCAGCTACCCCAGGGGTTCATATGGCTACACCTTC. J is TRBJ1-2 and V is TRBV28, with D tentatively TRBD1 (6 bases). Germline V gene data show CDR1 as MDHEN and CDR2 as SYDVKM. V lost 6 bases to trimming and J lost 5 bases, with 16 bases between them. This CDR3 is 14 amino acids long.

A note on this clone: The junction departs from the called germline gene at one end, perhaps through a read error. The gene calls are TRBV6-5 and TRBJ2-1; D remains unclear. The CDR3 runs to 13 residues. CDR1 MNHEY and CDR2 SVGAGI come from the germline V gene. The CDR3 is CPTTFSSYNEQFF. For the CDR3, the DNA is TGCCCGACAACTTTCAGCTCCTACAATGAGCAGTTCTTC.

The V and J genes are TRBV5-1 and TRBJ2-5, with D tentatively TRBD2 (5 bases). Germline V gene data show CDR1 as SGHRS and CDR2 as YFSETQ. V was clipped by 0 bases and J by 4 bases, with 16 bases between them. The CDR3 consists of 16 residues. The DNA of the CDR3 is TGCGCCAGCAGCTTGGCGGGGTTCCGAGGTGGAGAGACCCAGTACTTC. Translated, it gives CASSLAGFRGGETQYF.

This clone was seen a handful of times. The V call is TRBV30, the J call TRBJ2-7, with 9 nucleotides matching TRBD1. The CDR3 is 14 amino acids. The V and J ends lost 7 bases and 5 bases, in that order; junction bases with no gene match: 12. Germline values: CDR1 GTSNPN, CDR2 SVGIG (reference sequence). The CDR3 reads CASYLLDRGHEQYF. The CDR3 nucleotides read TGTGCCTCTTACCTCCTGGACAGGGGCCACGAGCAGTACTTC.

This clone was recorded a few times. The chain links TRBV5-1 to TRBJ2-1, with 9 positions matching TRBD1. This CDR3 comprises 17 residues. V gave up 4 bases and J gave up 0 bases; unmatched junction bases: 8. Germline V gene sequence: CDR1 SGHRS, CDR2 YFSETQ. The CDR3 DNA sequence: TGCGCCAGCAGCCCGGACAGGGGTAGAGGCTCCTACAATGAGCAGTTCTTC. Its protein product is CASSPDRGRGSYNEQFF.

This rearrangement joins TRBV7-3 to TRBJ2-2; 8 bases agree with TRBD2. CDR1 is SGHTA, CDR2 FQGTGA, per germline. Unmatched junction bases numbered 5, after V lost 5 bases and J lost 0 bases. There are 16 residues in the CDR3. This CDR3 reads CASSRQAGANTGELFF. In DNA form, the CDR3 reads TGTGCCAGCAGCCGACAAGCGGGAGCGAACACCGGGGAGCTGTTTTTT.

The chain uses TRBV11-3 and TRBJ2-3, with D unresolved. This CDR3 contains 15 residues. V lost 3 bases to trimming and J lost 1 base, with 11 bases between them. Germline V gene sequence: CDR1 SGHNT, CDR2 YENEEA. CDR3 nucleotides: TGTGCCAGCAGCTTCCGCGGTTTAGGCACAGATACGCAGTATTTT. Its translation: CASSFRGLGTDTQYF.